This TCR beta chain was captured by sequencing in a study of blood T cell repertoires in COVID-19. Study summary: Sources were T cells, B-cell-depleted T cells, or PBMCs; the material itself was cDNA or gDNA.

V was clipped by 5 bases and J by 4 bases; unmatched bases: 8. The CDR3 has 16 residues. Germline lookup yields CDR1 MNHEY and CDR2 SMNVEV (reference sequence). Clones were sequenced by immunoSEQ multiplex PCR, and TCRdb holds only the in-frame ones, with some missing. The sample shows under 150,000 clones, about 85% of them seen only once. The receptor comes from a man at least 80 years old with acute or convalescent COVID-19. Sequencing was carried out using peripheral blood. The chain joins TRBV27 to TRBJ2-1, with 10 bases fitting TRBD2. This chain's CDR3 is CASSSSLAGIYNEQFF. DNA for the CDR3: TGTGCCAGCAGTAGCTCACTAGCGGGGATTTACAATGAGCAGTTCTTC.